The next 20 T cell receptor beta chains were all read from a single sample in a study of shared clonotypes between healthy human individuals. The assay was immunoSEQ multiplex PCR, and TCRdb's table has in-frame clones only and misses some. The data contain nearly 2 million clones, roughly 94% of them seen just once; the ten biggest clones take up 0.95% to 1.5%. CD8 cells regarded as naive lacked CD45RO, were positively chosen for CCR7, and omitted terminally differentiated effector memory CD45RA+ cells. The sequencing sample was made of naive CD8+ T cells sorted from blood. Every receptor here comes from a man younger than 35 in good health.

The rearrangement uses TRBV4-1 and TRBJ2-3; no reliable D call. The CDR3 spans 15 residues. Trimming pared 4 bases from V and 3 bases from J, leaving 14 bases between. Germline assignment: CDR1 MGHRA and CDR2 YSYEKL. CDR3 sequence: CASSPGPAATDTQYF. The CDR3 coding sequence is TGCGCCAGCAGCCCGGGTCCAGCAGCAACAGATACGCAGTATTTT.

The chain joins TRBV2 to TRBJ2-3; D is undetermined. The CDR3 length is 12 residues. V was clipped by 4 bases and J by 6 bases, with 8 bases between them. In germline, CDR1 is SNHLY, CDR2 FYNNEI. The CDR3 nucleotides read TGTGCCAGCAGTGCAATAGGGGATACGCAGTATTTT. Residues: CASSAIGDTQYF. The whole variable domain, remainder taken from reference TRBV2 and TRBJ2-3, is EPEVTQTPSHQVTQMGQEVILRCVPISNHLYFYWYRQILGQKVEFLVSFYNNEISEKSEIFDDQFSVERPDGSNFTLKIRSTKLEDSAMYFCASSAIGDTQYFGPGTRLTVL.

The J gene is TRBJ1-2, the V gene TRBV30; 9 positions match TRBD1. Trimming removed 1 base from V and 4 bases from J; junction bases left unmatched: 10. This CDR3 comprises 16 residues. Germline lookup yields CDR1 GTSNPN and CDR2 SVGIG (reference sequence). CDR3 sequence reads: CAWSEGQGRVGYGYTF. The CDR3 DNA follows: TGTGCCTGGAGTGAGGGACAGGGACGTGTTGGCTATGGCTACACCTTC.

This chain joins TRBV10-1 and TRBJ2-7, with D possibly being TRBD1 (6 bases). V was trimmed by 3 bases and J by 4 bases, leaving 10 bases between them. This CDR3 spans 13 amino acids. Germline V lookup: CDR1 WNHNN, CDR2 SYGVQD (reference sequence). CDR3 amino acids: CASSDGQLYEQYF. The CDR3 bases are TGCGCCAGCAGTGACGGACAGTTATACGAGCAGTACTTC.

This chain links TRBV7-9 with TRBJ2-2; 9 nucleotides agree with TRBD1. The junction had 7 bases not matched to a gene; V was cut back by 3 bases and J by 5 bases. The germline V gene encodes CDR1 SEHNR and CDR2 FQNEAQ (reference sequence). This CDR3 has 16 residues. The CDR3 sequence: CASSFPGTGWTGELFF. As DNA, the CDR3 is TGTGCCAGCAGCTTCCCCGGGACAGGGTGGACCGGGGAGCTGTTTTTT. The whole variable domain, remainder taken from reference TRBV7-9 and TRBJ2-2, is DTGVSQNPRHKITKRGQNVTFRCDPISEHNRLYWYRQTLGQGPEFLTYFQNEAQLEKSRLLSDRFSAERPKGSFSTLEIQRTEQGDSAMYLCASSFPGTGWTGELFFGEGSRLTVL.

The chain employs TRBV19 and TRBJ2-1; 7 bases map to TRBD1. Unmatched junction bases numbered 24, after V lost 1 base and J lost 3 bases. The CDR3 is 22 amino acids. CDR1 and CDR2 from the germline V gene are LNHDA and SQIVND (reference sequence). This CDR3 is CASSIVSGQAPGARDIYNEQFF. In DNA, the CDR3 is TGTGCCAGTAGTATAGTTTCCGGACAGGCCCCTGGGGCCAGGGACATCTACAATGAGCAGTTCTTC. Complete variable domain (other parts from reference TRBV19 and TRBJ2-1): DGGITQSPKYLFRKEGQNVTLSCEQNLNHDAMYWYRQDPGQGLRLIYYSQIVNDFQKGDIAEGYSVSREKKESFPLTVTSAQKNPTAFYLCASSIVSGQAPGARDIYNEQFFGPGTRLTVL.

The chain joins TRBV5-6 to TRBJ2-5, with D uncertain. V lost 1 base and J lost 0, with 13 bases in between. Germline assignment: CDR1 SGHDT and CDR2 YYEEEE. The CDR3 totals 16 residues. Here the CDR3 reads CASSLSQKMYQETQYF. CDR3 nucleotide sequence: TGTGCCAGCAGCTTGAGTCAGAAGATGTACCAAGAGACCCAGTACTTC.

The CDR3 DNA sequence: TGTGCCAGCAGCTTTCGACAGAGCTCCTATAATTCACCCCTCCACTTT. Translated, it gives CASSFRQSSYNSPLHF. The rearrangement uses TRBV7-2 and TRBJ1-6, with D perhaps matching TRBD1 (5 bases). Germline V gene data show CDR1 as SGHTA and CDR2 as FQGNSA. V was cut by 3 bases and J by 0 bases, with 9 bases left in between. CDR3 size: 16 residues.

This clone was counted a few times. The chain employs TRBV5-1 and TRBJ2-7; the match to TRBD1 covers 7 bases. CDR1 and CDR2 from the germline V gene are SGHRS and YFSETQ. The ends lost 3 bases at V and 6 bases at J; junction bases unmatched: 12. The CDR3 is made up of 15 amino acids. The CDR3 loop is CASSWGPTGNSEQYF. The DNA for the CDR3 is TGCGCCAGCAGCTGGGGACCGACAGGGAACAGCGAGCAGTACTTC. Complete variable domain (other parts from reference TRBV5-1 and TRBJ2-7): KAGVTQTPRYLIKTRGQQVTLSCSPISGHRSVSWYQQTPGQGLQFLFEYFSETQRNKGNFPGRFSGRQFSNSRSEMNVSTLELGDSALYLCASSWGPTGNSEQYFGPGTRLTVT.

The chain employs TRBV4-3 and TRBJ2-7, with D possibly matching TRBD2 (5 bases). Germline loops: CDR1 LGHNA, CDR2 YSLEER. Trimming stripped 1 base from V and 1 base from J, with 11 bases between. This CDR3 comprises 15 residues. DNA of the CDR3: TGCGCCAGCAGCCAAGGAGTAGCGTCGTCCTACGAGCAGTACTTC. This gives the protein CASSQGVASSYEQYF.

J is TRBJ1-3 and V is TRBV9; 8 bases align to TRBD1. This CDR3 is built from 15 residues. Germline lookup yields CDR1 SGDLS and CDR2 YYNGEE. Trimming removed 3 bases from V and 4 bases from J; junction bases left unmatched: 6. The CDR3 bases are TGTGCCAGCAGCGCCGGGACAGGTTTGGGAAACACCATATATTTT. The encoded protein is CASSAGTGLGNTIYF.

The chain is built from TRBV15 and TRBJ2-5; tentative D call: TRBD2 (5 bases). The germline gives CDR1 LNHNV, CDR2 YYDKDF (reference sequence). The V and J ends lost 0 bases and 3 bases respectively, with 8 bases between them. This CDR3 has 14 amino acids. The CDR3 sequence: CATSRDRREETQYF. The CDR3 nucleotides are TGTGCCACCAGCAGAGATCGGCGGGAAGAGACCCAGTACTTC.

This chain connects TRBV13 to TRBJ1-4, with TRBD1 matching over 7 bases. V lost 8 bases, J lost 6 bases, and 12 bases stayed unmatched. Germline V gives CDR1 PRHDT, CDR2 FYEKMQ (reference sequence). This CDR3 contains 15 residues. This CDR3 reads CASGNRGAGDEKLFF. DNA of the CDR3: TGTGCCAGCGGGAACAGGGGCGCGGGGGATGAAAAACTGTTTTTT.

The chain combines TRBV7-6 with TRBJ2-1, with unresolved D. From germline, CDR1 is SGHVS and CDR2 FNYEAQ. The CDR3 is 14 amino acids. Trimming shortened V by 1 base and J by 7 bases, and 11 bases separated the two germline ends. CDR3 amino acids: CASSLGIVGNEQFF. The CDR3 DNA follows: TGTGCCAGCAGCTTAGGAATAGTGGGGAATGAGCAGTTCTTC.

The chain has TRBV27 and TRBJ1-2; perhaps TRBD1 as D (6 bases). Germline loops: CDR1 MNHEY, CDR2 SMNVEV (reference sequence). Trimming removed 1 base from V and 3 bases from J, with 12 bases in between. CDR3 length equals 15 residues. The CDR3 DNA sequence: TGTGCCAGCAGTTTATTCGGGGGCGCGGACTATGGCTACACCTTC. This gives the protein CASSLFGGADYGYTF.

This chain links TRBV15 with TRBJ2-2, with D possibly being TRBD2 (6 bases). The CDR3 runs 13 residues. V was cut by 11 bases and J by 2 bases, with 12 bases left in between. Germline loops: CDR1 LNHNV, CDR2 YYDKDF (reference sequence). The chain's CDR3 is CASEGINTGELFF. The DNA for the CDR3 is TGTGCCTCGGAGGGGATTAACACCGGGGAGCTGTTTTTT.

The V and J genes are TRBV5-1 and TRBJ2-7; TRBD1 agrees at 7 bases. Germline values: CDR1 SGHRS, CDR2 YFSETQ. CDR3 size: 14 residues. Germline trimming cut 5 bases from V and 2 bases from J; bases unmatched to any gene: 7. CDR3 protein: CASSWDSPTYEQYF. The CDR3, as DNA: TGCGCCAGCAGTTGGGACAGTCCGACCTACGAGCAGTACTTC.

The gene calls are TRBV7-9 and TRBJ2-5, with TRBD1 as a possible D gene (6 bases). Germline values: CDR1 SEHNR, CDR2 FQNEAQ (reference sequence). Trimming removed 4 bases from V and 1 base from J, with 16 bases in between. The CDR3 length is 16 residues. This chain's CDR3 is CASSSGEVLFQETQYF. CDR3 nucleotide sequence: TGTGCCAGCAGCTCAGGGGAAGTCCTCTTCCAAGAGACCCAGTACTTC.

The rearrangement joins TRBV18 to TRBJ2-1; D uncertain. This CDR3 contains 18 residues. Trimming removed 1 base at V and 1 base at J, with 17 bases between. CDR1 and CDR2 from the germline V gene are KGHSH and LQKENI. In DNA, the CDR3 is TGTGCCAGCTCACCACGCATTTCCGACTCCGATTCCTACAATGAGCAGTTCTTC. The encoded protein is CASSPRISDSDSYNEQFF.

The V gene is TRBV7-9, the J gene TRBJ2-7, with D perhaps given as TRBD1 or TRBD2 (5 bases each). The CDR3 has 13 amino acids. Trimming pared 4 bases from V and 6 bases from J, leaving 13 bases between. The germline CDR1 and CDR2 sequences are SEHNR and FQNEAQ (reference sequence). The CDR3 sequence is CASSSRDRREQYF. CDR3 nucleotides: TGTGCCAGCAGCTCTAGGGACCGGCGCGAGCAGTACTTC.